Below, 18 T cell receptor beta chains from the same sample are listed, as sequenced in a study of blood T cell repertoires in COVID-19. TCRdb's table, derived via immunoSEQ multiplex PCR, lists solely in-frame clones and lacks some. The repertoire holds roughly 170,000 clones, with about 85% as singletons. Sequenced input: peripheral blood. The receptors shown here come from a man between 60 and 70 years old who had recovered from COVID-19.

The CDR3 coding sequence is TGTGCCAGCAGCCAACTAGCATATGAGCAGTTCTTC. This encodes CASSQLAYEQFF. The chain uses TRBV7-8 and TRBJ2-1, with D maybe TRBD2 (6 bases). The CDR3 loop spans 12 amino acids. CDR1 is SGHVS and CDR2 is FQNEAQ in the germline V gene. V lost 5 bases and J 8 bases, leaving 10 bases between the germline ends.

CDR3 in DNA: TGTGCCAGCAGCTTAAAGGGGGCTAACTATGGCTACACCTTC. Protein: CASSLKGANYGYTF. The chain links TRBV11-1 to TRBJ1-2; tentative D call: TRBD1 (6 bases). The CDR3 runs 14 residues. The germline V gene has CDR1 SGHAT and CDR2 FQDESV (reference sequence). Trimming left V 2 bases short and J 0 bases short, with 7 bases between.

Note on this clone: Other DNA sequences of this sample code for an identical CDR3. J is TRBJ2-7 and V is TRBV12-3 or TRBV12-4; D not resolved. Trimming took off 3 bases at V and 4 bases at J, with 4 bases between the two ends. The CDR3 length is 11 residues. The CDR3 bases are TGTGCCAGCAGTTTTCAATACGAGCAGTACTTC. Residues: CASSFQYEQYF.

J is TRBJ1-1 and V is TRBV7-9; unclear D gene. Germline V CDR1 and CDR2: SEHNR, FQNEAQ (reference sequence). The CDR3 is 15 amino acids. V was pared by 1 base and J by 3 bases, with 12 bases between. CDR3 sequence (DNA): TGTGCCAGCAGCTTAGTGAGCTTTTCGGACACTGAAGCTTTCTTT. Protein sequence: CASSLVSFSDTEAFF. Based on the CDR3 plus reference TRBV7-9 and TRBJ1-1, the full variable domain is DTGVSQNPRHKITKRGQNVTFRCDPISEHNRLYWYRQTLGQGPEFLTYFQNEAQLEKSRLLSDRFSAERPKGSFSTLEIQRTEQGDSAMYLCASSLVSFSDTEAFFGQGTRLTVV.

V usage is TRBV2 and J usage is TRBJ2-7, with TRBD1 matching over 11 bases. The CDR3 is 16 residues long. Germline values: CDR1 SNHLY, CDR2 FYNNEI. V was clipped by 6 bases and J by 2 bases; unmatched bases: 9. The CDR3 coding sequence is TGTGCCAGCAGGAAAGTCCCGGGACAGGGGGCCTACGAGCAGTACTTC. Translated: CASRKVPGQGAYEQYF.

The chain combines TRBV30 with TRBJ1-1, with 7 bases lining up with TRBD1. Germline trimming cut 3 bases from V and 11 bases from J; bases unmatched to any gene: 12. CDR1 is GTSNPN and CDR2 is SVGIG in the germline V gene (reference sequence). This CDR3 has 13 residues. CDR3 in DNA: TGTGCCTGGAGGTTCAGGGACAGATTGAGGGCTTTCTTT. Protein sequence: CAWRFRDRLRAFF. Drawing the rest from reference TRBV30 and TRBJ1-1, the complete variable domain is SQTIHQWPATLVQPVGSPLSLECTVEGTSNPNLYWYRQAAGRGLQLLFYSVGIGQISSEVPQNLSASRPQDRQFILSSKKLLLSDSGFYLCAWRFRDRLRAFFGQGTRLTVV.

This clone was observed a handful of times. This sequence joins TRBV5-1 and TRBJ1-6, with TRBD1 as a possible D gene (5 bases). This CDR3 is 16 amino acids long. V was trimmed by 1 base and J by 6 bases, leaving 14 bases between them. Germline CDR1 and CDR2: SGHRS and YFSETQ. CDR3 DNA: TGCGCCAGCAGCTTGACCAGGGCCGATCGTAATTCACCCCTCCACTTT. The encoded protein is CASSLTRADRNSPLHF.

This clone was picked up one time. The DNA of the CDR3 is TGTGCCAGCAGCCCCGGAGGGAGACAGGGCGCAGATACGCAGTATTTT. Protein product: CASSPGGRQGADTQYF. V gene TRBV7-2 combines with J gene TRBJ2-3; tentative D call: TRBD1 (7 bases). V was shortened by 5 bases and J by 4 bases, with 19 bases between the two germline ends. The CDR3 has 16 residues. Germline V gives CDR1 SGHTA, CDR2 FQGNSA.

This clone was picked up one time. V is TRBV9 and J is TRBJ1-1; D gene ambiguous. CDR3 length: 14 residues. The ends were cut back, 3 bases at V and 4 bases at J, with 13 bases in the middle. CDR1 is SGDLS and CDR2 is YYNGEE in the germline V gene. CDR3 protein: CASSARRESTEAFF. CDR3 sequence (DNA): TGTGCCAGCAGCGCCCGCCGGGAGAGCACTGAAGCTTTCTTT. Full variable domain (remainder filled in from reference TRBV9 and TRBJ1-1): DSGVTQTPKHLITATGQRVTLRCSPRSGDLSVYWYQQSLDQGLQFLIQYYNGEERAKGNILERFSAQQFPDLHSELNLSSLELGDSALYFCASSARRESTEAFFGQGTRLTVV.

This rearrangement joins TRBV6-5 to TRBJ2-3, with D tentatively TRBD1 (5 bases). The V end was cut by 7 bases, the J end by 4 bases, with 18 bases between. The CDR3 is 15 amino acids. Germline V gives CDR1 MNHEY, CDR2 SVGAGI. The CDR3, as DNA: TGTGCCAGCACGCCCTCCTCAGAAGGGGCAGATACGCAGTATTTT. This encodes CASTPSSEGADTQYF.

The genes are TRBV6-2 or TRBV6-3 and TRBJ1-5, with D perhaps TRBD1 (5 bases). CDR1 is MNHEY, CDR2 SVGEGT, per germline. The CDR3 has 17 amino acids. V shed 2 bases and J shed 4 bases, with 18 bases lying between them. The CDR3: CASSYPDARALNQPQHF. The CDR3 region has the DNA TGTGCCAGCAGTTACCCGGATGCCAGGGCGCTTAATCAGCCCCAGCATTTT.

The V gene is TRBV9, the J gene TRBJ2-2, with D perhaps TRBD2 (5 bases). The V end was cut by 0 bases, the J end by 4 bases, with 19 bases between. Germline V gene sequence: CDR1 SGDLS, CDR2 YYNGEE. The CDR3 totals 18 residues. The CDR3 reads CASSVATLASTLTGELFF. In DNA, the CDR3 is TGTGCCAGCAGCGTAGCAACGCTGGCTAGCACCCTCACCGGGGAGCTGTTTTTT. Using reference TRBV9 and TRBJ2-2 for the parts outside the CDR3, the full variable domain is DSGVTQTPKHLITATGQRVTLRCSPRSGDLSVYWYQQSLDQGLQFLIQYYNGEERAKGNILERFSAQQFPDLHSELNLSSLELGDSALYFCASSVATLASTLTGELFFGEGSRLTVL.

The chain links TRBV5-6 to TRBJ1-3; TRBD1 matches 9 bases. CDR3 length: 15 amino acids. V gave up 4 bases and J gave up 4 bases; unmatched junction bases: 6. Germline CDR1 is SGHDT and CDR2 is YYEEEE. The CDR3 region is CASSNGQGYGNTIYF. CDR3 bases: TGTGCCAGCAGCAACGGACAGGGGTACGGAAACACCATATATTTT.

The chain combines TRBV18 with TRBJ1-2, with 10 bases aligning to TRBD1. The germline V gene has CDR1 KGHSH and CDR2 LQKENI. V lost 1 base to trimming and J lost 7 bases; unmatched junction nucleotides: 6. This CDR3 spans 15 amino acids. CDR3 region: CASSPQETGGGGYTF. CDR3 nucleotide sequence: TGTGCCAGCTCACCACAGGAGACAGGGGGCGGTGGCTACACCTTC.

The J gene is TRBJ1-1, the V gene TRBV7-9; 10 nucleotides line up with TRBD1. Per germline, CDR1 SEHNR and CDR2 FQNEAQ (reference sequence). J gave up 4 bases and V 1 base, and 3 bases lay outside the gene matches. This CDR3 has 15 residues. CDR3 residues: CASSLGQGAATEAFF. Here the CDR3 DNA reads TGTGCCAGCAGCTTAGGACAGGGGGCGGCCACTGAAGCTTTCTTT.

V and J are TRBV5-1 and TRBJ1-1, with D unclear. The CDR3 totals 13 residues. V lost 0 bases and J lost 7, with 10 bases in between. The germline CDR1 and CDR2 sequences are SGHRS and YFSETQ. CDR3 loop: CASSLGTHVEAFF. CDR3 nucleotides: TGCGCCAGCAGCTTGGGGACTCATGTTGAAGCTTTCTTT.

This chain joins TRBV6-5 and TRBJ1-5; D uncertain. Trimming left V 6 bases short and J 2 bases short, with 14 bases between. Germline lookup yields CDR1 MNHEY and CDR2 SVGAGI. The CDR3 covers 15 residues. This CDR3 reads CASRAFGGGNQPQHF. DNA for the CDR3: TGTGCCAGCAGAGCCTTCGGTGGTGGCAATCAGCCCCAGCATTTT.

The genes are TRBV2 and TRBJ1-4; 10 bases align to TRBD1. The junction had 11 bases not matched to a gene; V was cut back by 7 bases and J by 0 bases. This CDR3 has 18 amino acids. Germline CDR1 and CDR2: SNHLY and FYNNEI. The CDR3 sequence is CASTFERTGGSTNEKLFF. In nucleotides, the CDR3 is TGTGCCAGCACCTTCGAACGGACAGGGGGATCAACTAATGAAAAACTGTTTTTT.